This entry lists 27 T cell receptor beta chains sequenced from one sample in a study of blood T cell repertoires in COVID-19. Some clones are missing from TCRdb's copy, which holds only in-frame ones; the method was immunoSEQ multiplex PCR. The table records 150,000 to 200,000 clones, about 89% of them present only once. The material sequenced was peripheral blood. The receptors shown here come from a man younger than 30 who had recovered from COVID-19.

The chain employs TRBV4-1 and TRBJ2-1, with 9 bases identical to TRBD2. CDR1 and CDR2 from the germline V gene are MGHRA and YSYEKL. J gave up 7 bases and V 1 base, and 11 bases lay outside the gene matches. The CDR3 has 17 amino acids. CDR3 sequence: CASSQVLRREGSNEQFF. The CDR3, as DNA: TGCGCCAGCAGCCAAGTTCTCCGGCGGGAGGGCTCGAATGAGCAGTTCTTC.

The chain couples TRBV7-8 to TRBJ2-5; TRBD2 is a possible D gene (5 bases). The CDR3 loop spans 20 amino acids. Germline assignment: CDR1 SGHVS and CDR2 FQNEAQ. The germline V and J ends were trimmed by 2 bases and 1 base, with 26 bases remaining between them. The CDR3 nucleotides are TGTGCCAGCAGCTTAACGAGAGGGTTAATCTATGTAGCTGGCCAAGAGACCCAGTACTTC. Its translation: CASSLTRGLIYVAGQETQYF. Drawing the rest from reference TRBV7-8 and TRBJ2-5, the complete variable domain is GAGVSQSPRYKVAKRGQDVALRCDPISGHVSLFWYQQALGQGPEFLTYFQNEAQLDKSGLPSDRFFAERPEGSVSTLKIQRTQQEDSAVYLCASSLTRGLIYVAGQETQYFGPGTRLLVL.

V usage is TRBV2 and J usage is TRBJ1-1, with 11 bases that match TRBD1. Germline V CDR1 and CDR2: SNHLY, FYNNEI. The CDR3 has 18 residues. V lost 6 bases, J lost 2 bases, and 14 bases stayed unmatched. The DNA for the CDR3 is TGTGCCAGCAGCGCCGCCGGACAGGGGGCGAAATCAAACACTGAAGCTTTCTTT. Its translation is CASSAAGQGAKSNTEAFF. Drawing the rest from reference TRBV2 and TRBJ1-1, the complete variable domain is EPEVTQTPSHQVTQMGQEVILRCVPISNHLYFYWYRQILGQKVEFLVSFYNNEISEKSEIFDDQFSVERPDGSNFTLKIRSTKLEDSAMYFCASSAAGQGAKSNTEAFFGQGTRLTVV.

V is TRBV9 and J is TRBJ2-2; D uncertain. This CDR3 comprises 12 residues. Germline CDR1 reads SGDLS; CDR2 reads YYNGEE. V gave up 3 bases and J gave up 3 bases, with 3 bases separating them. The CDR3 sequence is CASSADTGELFF. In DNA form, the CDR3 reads TGTGCCAGCAGCGCGGACACCGGGGAGCTGTTTTTT.

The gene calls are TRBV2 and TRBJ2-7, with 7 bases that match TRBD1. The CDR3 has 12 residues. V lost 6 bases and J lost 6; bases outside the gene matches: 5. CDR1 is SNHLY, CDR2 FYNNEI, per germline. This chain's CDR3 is CASRTTGPEQYF. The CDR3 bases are TGTGCCAGCAGGACGACAGGGCCCGAGCAGTACTTC.

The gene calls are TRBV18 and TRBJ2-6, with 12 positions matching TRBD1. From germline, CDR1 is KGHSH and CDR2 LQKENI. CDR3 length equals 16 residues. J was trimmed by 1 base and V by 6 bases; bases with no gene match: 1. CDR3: CASSGQGASGANVLTF. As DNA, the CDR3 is TGTGCCAGCTCGGGACAGGGGGCTTCTGGGGCCAACGTCCTGACTTTC.

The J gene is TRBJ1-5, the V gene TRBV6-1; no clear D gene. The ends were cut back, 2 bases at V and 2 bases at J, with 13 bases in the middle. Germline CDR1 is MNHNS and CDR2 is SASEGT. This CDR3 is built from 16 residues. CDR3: CASSELEAAGNQPQHF. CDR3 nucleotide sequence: TGTGCCAGCAGTGAACTTGAGGCGGCTGGCAATCAGCCCCAGCATTTT.

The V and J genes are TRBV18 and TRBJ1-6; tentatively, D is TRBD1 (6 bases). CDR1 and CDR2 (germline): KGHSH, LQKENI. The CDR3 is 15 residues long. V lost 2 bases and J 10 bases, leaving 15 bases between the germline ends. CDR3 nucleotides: TGTGCCAGCTCACCAACCGGGGGGCAAGGATCACCCCTCCACTTT. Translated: CASSPTGGQGSPLHF.

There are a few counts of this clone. CDR3 sequence (DNA): TGTGCTAGTGGCCTGTGGGGCGAGAAGAGGGGCTACACCTTC. It translates to CASGLWGEKRGYTF. This chain links TRBV12-5 with TRBJ1-2, with D tentatively TRBD1 (5 bases). The V gene lost 6 bases and the J gene lost 8 bases, with 19 bases spanning the gap. Per germline, CDR1 LGHNT and CDR2 FRNRAP. This CDR3 spans 14 amino acids.

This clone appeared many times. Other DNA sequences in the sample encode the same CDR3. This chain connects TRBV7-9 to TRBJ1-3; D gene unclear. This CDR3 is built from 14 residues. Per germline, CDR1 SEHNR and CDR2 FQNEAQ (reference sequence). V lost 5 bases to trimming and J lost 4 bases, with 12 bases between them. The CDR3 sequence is CASSPRAGGNTIYF. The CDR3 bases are TGTGCCAGCAGCCCCCGGGCGGGGGGAAACACCATATATTTT.

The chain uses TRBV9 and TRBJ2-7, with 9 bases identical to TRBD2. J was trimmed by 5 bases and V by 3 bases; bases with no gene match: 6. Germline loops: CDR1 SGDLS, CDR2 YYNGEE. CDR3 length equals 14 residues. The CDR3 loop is CASSARTSVDEQYF. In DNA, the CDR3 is TGTGCCAGCAGCGCAAGGACTAGCGTGGACGAGCAGTACTTC.

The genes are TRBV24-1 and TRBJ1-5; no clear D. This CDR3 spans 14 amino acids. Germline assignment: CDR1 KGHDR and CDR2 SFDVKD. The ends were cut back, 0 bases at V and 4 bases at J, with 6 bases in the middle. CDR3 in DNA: TGTGCCACCAGTGATTTGTGGCGGAATCAGCCCCAGCATTTT. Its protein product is CATSDLWRNQPQHF.

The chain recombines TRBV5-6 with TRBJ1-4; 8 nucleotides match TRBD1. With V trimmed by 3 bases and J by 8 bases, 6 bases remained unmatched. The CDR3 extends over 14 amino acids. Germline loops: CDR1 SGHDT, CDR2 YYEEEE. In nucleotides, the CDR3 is TGTGCCAGCAGCTCACAGGGGGGACGGGAAAAACTGTTTTTT. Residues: CASSSQGGREKLFF.

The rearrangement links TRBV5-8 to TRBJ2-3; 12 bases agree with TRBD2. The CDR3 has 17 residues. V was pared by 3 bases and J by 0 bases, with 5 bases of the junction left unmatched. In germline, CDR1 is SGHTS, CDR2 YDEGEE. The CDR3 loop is CASSWGGTSGSTDTQYF. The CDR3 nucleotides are TGTGCCAGCAGCTGGGGTGGGACTAGCGGGAGCACAGATACGCAGTATTTT.

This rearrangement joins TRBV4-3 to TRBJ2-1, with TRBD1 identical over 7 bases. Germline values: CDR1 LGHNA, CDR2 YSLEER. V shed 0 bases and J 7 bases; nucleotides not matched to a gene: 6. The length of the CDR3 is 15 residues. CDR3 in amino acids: CASSQDGTRGNEQFF. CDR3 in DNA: TGCGCCAGCAGCCAAGATGGAACCAGGGGGAATGAGCAGTTCTTC.

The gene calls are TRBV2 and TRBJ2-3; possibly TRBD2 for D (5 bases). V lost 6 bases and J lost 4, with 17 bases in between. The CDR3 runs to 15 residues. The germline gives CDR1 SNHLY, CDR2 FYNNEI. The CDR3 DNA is TGTGCCAGCAGGGGTAGAGGGTTTCGGGCAGATACGCAGTATTTT. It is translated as CASRGRGFRADTQYF.

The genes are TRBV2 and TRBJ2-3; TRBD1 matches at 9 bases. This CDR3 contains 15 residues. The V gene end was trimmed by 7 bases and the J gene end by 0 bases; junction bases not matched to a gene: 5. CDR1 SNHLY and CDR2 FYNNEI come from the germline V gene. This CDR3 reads CASNDRGTSTDTQYF. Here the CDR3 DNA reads TGTGCCAGCAATGACAGGGGGACTAGCACAGATACGCAGTATTTT.

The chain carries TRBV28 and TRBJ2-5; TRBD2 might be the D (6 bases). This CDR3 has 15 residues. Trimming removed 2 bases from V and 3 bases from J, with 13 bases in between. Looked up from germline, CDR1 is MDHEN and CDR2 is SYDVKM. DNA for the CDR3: TGTGCCAGCAGTTTAGGGAGGAAGGGGAAAGAGACCCAGTACTTC. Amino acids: CASSLGRKGKETQYF.

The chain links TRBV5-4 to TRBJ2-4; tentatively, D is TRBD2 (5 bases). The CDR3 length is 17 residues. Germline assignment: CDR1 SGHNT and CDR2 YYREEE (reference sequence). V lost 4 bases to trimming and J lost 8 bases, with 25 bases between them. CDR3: CASSAGIFAKRADIQYF. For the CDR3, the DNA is TGTGCCAGCAGCGCCGGGATCTTCGCCAAAAGAGCGGACATTCAGTACTTC.

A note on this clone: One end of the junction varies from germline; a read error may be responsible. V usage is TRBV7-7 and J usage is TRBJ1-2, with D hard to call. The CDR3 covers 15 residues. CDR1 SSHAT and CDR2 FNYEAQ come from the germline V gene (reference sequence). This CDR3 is CASSLEAPEPIGYTF. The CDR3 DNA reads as TGTGCTAGCAGCTTAGAAGCTCCCGAACCCATTGGCTACACCTTC.

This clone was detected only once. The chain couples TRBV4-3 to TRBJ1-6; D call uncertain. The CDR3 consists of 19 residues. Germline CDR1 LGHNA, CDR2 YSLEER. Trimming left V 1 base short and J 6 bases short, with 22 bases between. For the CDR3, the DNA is TGCGCCAGCAGCCAAGTCGGAGGGAAGGGTCGGGCGGCTAATTCACCCCTCCACTTT. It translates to CASSQVGGKGRAANSPLHF.

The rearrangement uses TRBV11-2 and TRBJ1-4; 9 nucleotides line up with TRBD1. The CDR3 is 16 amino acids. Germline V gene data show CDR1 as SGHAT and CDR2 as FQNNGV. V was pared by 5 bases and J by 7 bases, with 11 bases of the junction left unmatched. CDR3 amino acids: CASSGRDRVLGEKLFF. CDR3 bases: TGTGCCAGCAGCGGCCGGGACAGGGTATTAGGTGAAAAACTGTTTTTT.

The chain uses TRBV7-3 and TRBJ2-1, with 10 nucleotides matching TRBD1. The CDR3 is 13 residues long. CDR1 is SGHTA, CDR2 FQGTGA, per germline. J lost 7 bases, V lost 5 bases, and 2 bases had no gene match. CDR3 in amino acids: CASSRDRGNEQFF. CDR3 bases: TGTGCCAGCAGCCGGGACAGGGGAAATGAGCAGTTCTTC.

CDR3 bases: TGTGCCAGCAGTATGACAGCCAAGATCTCTGGGGCCAACGTCCTGACTTTC. Amino acid sequence: CASSMTAKISGANVLTF. The rearrangement uses TRBV27 and TRBJ2-6; the D gene is possibly TRBD1 (5 bases). Germline CDR1 is MNHEY and CDR2 is SMNVEV (reference sequence). Between the trimmed V and J ends, which lost 5 bases and 0 bases, there was a span of 14 bases. The CDR3 is made up of 17 amino acids.

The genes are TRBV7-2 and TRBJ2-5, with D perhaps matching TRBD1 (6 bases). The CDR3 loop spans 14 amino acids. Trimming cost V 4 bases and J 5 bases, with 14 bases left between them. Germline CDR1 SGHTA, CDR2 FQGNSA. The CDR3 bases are TGTGCCAGCAGCTCGGGCAGGGGTCGGGAGACCCAGTACTTC. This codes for CASSSGRGRETQYF. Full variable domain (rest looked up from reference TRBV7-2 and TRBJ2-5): GAGVSQSPSNKVTEKGKDVELRCDPISGHTALYWYRQSLGQGLEFLIYFQGNSAPDKSGLPSDRFSAERTGGSVSTLTIQRTQQEDSAVYLCASSSGRGRETQYFGPGTRLLVL.

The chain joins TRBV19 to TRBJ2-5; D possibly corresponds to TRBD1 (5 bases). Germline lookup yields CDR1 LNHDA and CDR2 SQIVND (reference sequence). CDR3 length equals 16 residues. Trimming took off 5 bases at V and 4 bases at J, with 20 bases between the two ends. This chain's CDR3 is CASSSFTGPRPETQYF. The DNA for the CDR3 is TGTGCCAGTAGTTCTTTTACAGGACCCCGTCCAGAGACCCAGTACTTC. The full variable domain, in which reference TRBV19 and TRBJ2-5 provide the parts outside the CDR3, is DGGITQSPKYLFRKEGQNVTLSCEQNLNHDAMYWYRQDPGQGLRLIYYSQIVNDFQKGDIAEGYSVSREKKESFPLTVTSAQKNPTAFYLCASSSFTGPRPETQYFGPGTRLLVL.

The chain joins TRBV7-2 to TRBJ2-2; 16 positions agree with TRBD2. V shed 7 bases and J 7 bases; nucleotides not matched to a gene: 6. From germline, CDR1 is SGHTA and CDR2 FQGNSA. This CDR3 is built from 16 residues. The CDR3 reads CASNPGLAGGGGELFF. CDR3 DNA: TGTGCCAGCAATCCGGGACTAGCGGGAGGGGGCGGGGAGCTGTTTTTT.